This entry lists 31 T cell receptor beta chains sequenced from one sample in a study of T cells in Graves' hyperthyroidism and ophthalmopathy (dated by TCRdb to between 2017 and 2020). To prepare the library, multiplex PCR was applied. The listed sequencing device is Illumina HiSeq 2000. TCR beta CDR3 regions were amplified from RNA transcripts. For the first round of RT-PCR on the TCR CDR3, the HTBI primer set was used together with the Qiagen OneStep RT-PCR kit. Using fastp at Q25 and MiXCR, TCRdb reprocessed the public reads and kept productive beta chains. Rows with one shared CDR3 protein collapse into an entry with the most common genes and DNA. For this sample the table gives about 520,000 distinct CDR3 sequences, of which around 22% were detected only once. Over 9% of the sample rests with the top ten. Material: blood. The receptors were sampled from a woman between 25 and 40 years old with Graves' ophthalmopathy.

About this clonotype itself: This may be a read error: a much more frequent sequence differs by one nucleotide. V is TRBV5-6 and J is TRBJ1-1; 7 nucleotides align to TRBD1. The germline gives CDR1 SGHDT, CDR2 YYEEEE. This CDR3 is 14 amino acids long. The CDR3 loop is CASSMEGARTESFF. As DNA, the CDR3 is TGTGCCAGCAGTATGGAGGGGGCGCGAACTGAATCTTTCTTT.

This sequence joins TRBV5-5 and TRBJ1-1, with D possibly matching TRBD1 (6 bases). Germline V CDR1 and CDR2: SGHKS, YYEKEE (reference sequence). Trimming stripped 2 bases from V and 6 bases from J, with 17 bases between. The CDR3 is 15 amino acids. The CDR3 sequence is CASSLWEQGFPEAFF. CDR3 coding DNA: TGTGCCAGCAGCTTATGGGAGCAGGGGTTCCCTGAAGCTTTCTTT.

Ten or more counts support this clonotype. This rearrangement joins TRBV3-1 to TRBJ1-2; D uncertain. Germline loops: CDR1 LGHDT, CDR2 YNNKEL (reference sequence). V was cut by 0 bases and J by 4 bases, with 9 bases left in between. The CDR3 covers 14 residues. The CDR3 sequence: CASSQDMTGYGYTF. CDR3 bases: TGTGCCAGCAGCCAAGATATGACGGGCTATGGCTACACCTTC. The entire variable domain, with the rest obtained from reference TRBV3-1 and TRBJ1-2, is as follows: DTAVSQTPKYLVTQMGNDKSIKCEQNLGHDTMYWYKQDSKKFLKIMFSYNNKELIINETVPNRFSPKSPDKAHLNLHINSLELGDSAVYFCASSQDMTGYGYTFGSGTRLTVV.

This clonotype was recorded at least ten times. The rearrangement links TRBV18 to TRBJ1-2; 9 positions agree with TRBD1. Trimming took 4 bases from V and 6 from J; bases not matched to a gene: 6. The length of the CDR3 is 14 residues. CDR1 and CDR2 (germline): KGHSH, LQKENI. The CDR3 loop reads CASSLDRGGDGYTF. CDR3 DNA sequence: TGTGCCAGCTCACTGGACAGGGGCGGTGATGGCTACACCTTC.

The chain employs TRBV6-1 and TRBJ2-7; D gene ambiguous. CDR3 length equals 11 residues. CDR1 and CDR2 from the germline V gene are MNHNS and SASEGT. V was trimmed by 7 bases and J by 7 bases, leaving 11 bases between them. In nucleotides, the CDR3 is TGTGCCAGCACCAACGGGCGTGAGCAGTACTTC. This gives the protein CASTNGREQYF.

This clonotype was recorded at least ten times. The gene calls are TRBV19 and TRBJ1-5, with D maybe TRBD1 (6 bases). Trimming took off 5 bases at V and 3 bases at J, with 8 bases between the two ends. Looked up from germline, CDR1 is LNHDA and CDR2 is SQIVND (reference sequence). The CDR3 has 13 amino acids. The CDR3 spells CASSHRDNQPQHF. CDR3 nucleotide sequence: TGTGCCAGTAGTCACAGGGACAATCAGCCCCAGCATTTT.

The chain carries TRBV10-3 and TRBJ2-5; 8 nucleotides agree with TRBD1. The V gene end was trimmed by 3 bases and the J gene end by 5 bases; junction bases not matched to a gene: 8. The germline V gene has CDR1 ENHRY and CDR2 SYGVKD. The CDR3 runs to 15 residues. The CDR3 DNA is TGTGCCATCAGTGATTCCGACAGGGGAGGTGAGACCCAGTACTTC. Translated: CAISDSDRGGETQYF.

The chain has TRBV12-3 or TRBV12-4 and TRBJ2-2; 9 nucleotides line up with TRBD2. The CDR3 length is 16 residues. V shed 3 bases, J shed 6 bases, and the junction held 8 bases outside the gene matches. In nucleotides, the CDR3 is TGTGCCAGCAGTTTCTTCCTGCGGGGGGGAGCCGGGGAGCTGTTTTTT. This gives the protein CASSFFLRGGAGELFF.

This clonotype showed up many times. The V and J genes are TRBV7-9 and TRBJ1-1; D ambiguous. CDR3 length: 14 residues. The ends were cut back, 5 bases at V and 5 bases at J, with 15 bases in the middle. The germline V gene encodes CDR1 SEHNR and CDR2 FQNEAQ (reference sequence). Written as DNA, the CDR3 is TGTGCCAGCAGCAATCACGGGGAAAGGACTGAAGCTTTCTTT. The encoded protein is CASSNHGERTEAFF.

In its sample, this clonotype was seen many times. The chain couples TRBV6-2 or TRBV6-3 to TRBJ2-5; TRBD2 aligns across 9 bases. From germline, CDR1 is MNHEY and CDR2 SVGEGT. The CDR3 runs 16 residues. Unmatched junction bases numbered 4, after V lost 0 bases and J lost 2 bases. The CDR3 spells CASSYSLSGGQETQYF. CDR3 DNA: TGTGCCAGCAGTTACTCGCTAAGCGGGGGGCAAGAGACCCAGTACTTC.

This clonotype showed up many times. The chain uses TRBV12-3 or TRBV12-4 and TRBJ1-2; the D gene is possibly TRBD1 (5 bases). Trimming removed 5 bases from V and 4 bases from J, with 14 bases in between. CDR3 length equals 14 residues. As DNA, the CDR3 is TGTGCCAGCAGTCCAGTGTGGGGGAGCTATGGCTACACCTTC. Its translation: CASSPVWGSYGYTF.

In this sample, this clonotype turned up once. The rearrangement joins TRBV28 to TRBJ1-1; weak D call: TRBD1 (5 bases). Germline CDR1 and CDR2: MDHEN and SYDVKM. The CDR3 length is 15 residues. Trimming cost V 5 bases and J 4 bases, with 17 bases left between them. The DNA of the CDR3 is TGTGCCAGCAGTGGCGCCTCGACAGAGAGCACTGAAGCTTTCTTT. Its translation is CASSGASTESTEAFF.

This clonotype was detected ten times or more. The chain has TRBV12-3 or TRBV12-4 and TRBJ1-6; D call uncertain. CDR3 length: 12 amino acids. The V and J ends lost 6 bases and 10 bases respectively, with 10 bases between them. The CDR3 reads CASSQTGSPLHF. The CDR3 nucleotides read TGTGCCAGCAGCCAGACCGGCTCACCCCTCCACTTT.

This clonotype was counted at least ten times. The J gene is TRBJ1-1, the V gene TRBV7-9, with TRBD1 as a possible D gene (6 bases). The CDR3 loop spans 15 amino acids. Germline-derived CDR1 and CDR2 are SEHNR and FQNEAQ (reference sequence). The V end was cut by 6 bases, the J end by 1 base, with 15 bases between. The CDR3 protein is CASRPIAGANTEAFF. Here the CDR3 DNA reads TGTGCCAGCAGGCCTATAGCAGGGGCGAACACTGAAGCTTTCTTT.

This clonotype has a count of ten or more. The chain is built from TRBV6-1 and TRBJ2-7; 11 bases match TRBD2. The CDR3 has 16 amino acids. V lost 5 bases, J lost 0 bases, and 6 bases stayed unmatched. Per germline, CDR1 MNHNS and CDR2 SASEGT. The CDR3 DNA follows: TGTGCCAGCAGTCATAGCGGGGGGGCCCTCTCCTACGAGCAGTACTTC. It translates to CASSHSGGALSYEQYF.

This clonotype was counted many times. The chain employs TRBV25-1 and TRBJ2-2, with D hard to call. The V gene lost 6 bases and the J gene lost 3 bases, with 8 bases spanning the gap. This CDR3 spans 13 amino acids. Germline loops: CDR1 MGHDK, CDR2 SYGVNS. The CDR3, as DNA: TGTGCCAGCAGGGGCCCGGACACCGGGGAGCTGTTTTTT. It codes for CASRGPDTGELFF.

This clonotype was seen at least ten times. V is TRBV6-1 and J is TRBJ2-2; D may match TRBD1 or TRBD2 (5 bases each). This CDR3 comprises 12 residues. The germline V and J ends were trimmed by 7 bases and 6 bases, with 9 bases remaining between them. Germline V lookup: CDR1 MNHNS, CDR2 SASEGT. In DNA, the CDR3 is TGTGCCAGCACTGGGGACGCCGGGGAGCTGTTTTTT. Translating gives CASTGDAGELFF.

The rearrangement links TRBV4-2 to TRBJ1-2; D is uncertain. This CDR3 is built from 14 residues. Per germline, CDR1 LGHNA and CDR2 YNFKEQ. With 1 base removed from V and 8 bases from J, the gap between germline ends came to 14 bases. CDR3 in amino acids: CASSQAGQVSGYTF. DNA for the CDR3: TGTGCCAGCAGCCAAGCGGGCCAGGTTTCGGGCTACACCTTC.

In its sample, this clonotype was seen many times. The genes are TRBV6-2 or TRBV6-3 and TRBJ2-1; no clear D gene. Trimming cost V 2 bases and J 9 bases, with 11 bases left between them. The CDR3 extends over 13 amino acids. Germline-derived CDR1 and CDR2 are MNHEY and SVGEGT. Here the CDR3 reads CASSYGPGFEQFF. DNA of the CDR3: TGTGCCAGCAGTTACGGTCCTGGCTTTGAGCAGTTCTTC.

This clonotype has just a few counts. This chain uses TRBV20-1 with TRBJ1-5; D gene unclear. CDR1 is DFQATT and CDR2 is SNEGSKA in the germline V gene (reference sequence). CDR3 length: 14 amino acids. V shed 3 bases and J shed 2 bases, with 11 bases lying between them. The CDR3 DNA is TGCAGTGCTAGCAGCCCGCACCGCAATCAGCCCCAGCATTTT. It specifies CSASSPHRNQPQHF.

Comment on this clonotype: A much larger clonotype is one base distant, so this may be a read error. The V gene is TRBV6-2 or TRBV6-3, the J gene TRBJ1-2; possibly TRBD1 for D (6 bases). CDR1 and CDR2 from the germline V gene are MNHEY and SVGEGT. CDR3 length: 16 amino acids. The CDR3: CTSTLRDRDTAHGYTF. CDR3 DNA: TGTACCAGCACTCTTCGAGACCGGGACACGGCCCATGGCTACACCTTC.

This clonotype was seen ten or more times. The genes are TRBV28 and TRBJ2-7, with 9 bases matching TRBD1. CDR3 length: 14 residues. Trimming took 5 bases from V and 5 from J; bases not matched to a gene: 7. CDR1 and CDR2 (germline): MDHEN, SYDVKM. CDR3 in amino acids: CASSGPGTGNEQYF. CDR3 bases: TGTGCCAGCAGTGGACCCGGGACAGGGAACGAGCAGTACTTC. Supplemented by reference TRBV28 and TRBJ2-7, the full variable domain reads DVKVTQSSRYLVKRTGEKVFLECVQDMDHENMFWYRQDPGLGLRLIYFSYDVKMKEKGDIPEGYSVSREKKERFSLILESASTNQTSMYLCASSGPGTGNEQYFGPGTRLTVT.

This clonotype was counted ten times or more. CDR3 sequence: CSVTGQAYEQYF. The CDR3 DNA sequence: TGCAGCGTTACCGGACAGGCCTACGAGCAGTACTTC. The J gene is TRBJ2-7, the V gene TRBV29-1, with 7 bases lining up with TRBD1. The V segment lost 5 bases and the J segment 2 bases; nucleotides outside the gene matches: 3. The CDR3 has 12 amino acids. Per the germline V gene, CDR1 is SQVTM and CDR2 is ANQGSEA.

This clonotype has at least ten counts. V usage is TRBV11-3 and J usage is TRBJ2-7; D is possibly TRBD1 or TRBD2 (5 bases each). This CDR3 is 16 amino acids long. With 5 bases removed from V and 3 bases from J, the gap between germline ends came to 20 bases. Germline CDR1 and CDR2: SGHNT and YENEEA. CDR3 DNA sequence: TGTGCCAGCAGCCCCCGGGACGACCCGCGCCGCTACGAGCAGTACTTC. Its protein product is CASSPRDDPRRYEQYF.

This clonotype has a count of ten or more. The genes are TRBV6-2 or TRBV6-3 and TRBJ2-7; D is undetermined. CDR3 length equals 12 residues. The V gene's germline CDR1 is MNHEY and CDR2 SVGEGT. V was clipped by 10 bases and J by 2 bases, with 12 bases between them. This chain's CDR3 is CATSYLPYEQYF. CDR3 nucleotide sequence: TGTGCCACCAGCTATCTTCCCTACGAGCAGTACTTC.

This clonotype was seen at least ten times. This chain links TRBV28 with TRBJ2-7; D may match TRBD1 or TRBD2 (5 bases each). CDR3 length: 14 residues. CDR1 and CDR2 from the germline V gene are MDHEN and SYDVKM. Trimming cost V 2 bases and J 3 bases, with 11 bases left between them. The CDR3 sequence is CASSLQGENYEQYF. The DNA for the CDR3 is TGTGCCAGCAGTTTACAGGGAGAAAACTACGAGCAGTACTTC.

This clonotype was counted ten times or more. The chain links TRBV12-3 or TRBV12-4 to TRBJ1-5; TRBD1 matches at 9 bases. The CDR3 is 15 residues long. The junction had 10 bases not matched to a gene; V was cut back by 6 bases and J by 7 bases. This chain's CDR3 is CASRTTGGADQPQHF. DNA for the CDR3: TGTGCCAGCAGAACCACAGGGGGCGCCGACCAGCCCCAGCATTTT.

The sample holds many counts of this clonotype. The CDR3 bases are TGCAGCGTGGCAGGGGAAGGGACAGGGGTCTACGAGCAGTACTTC. Amino acids: CSVAGEGTGVYEQYF. V usage is TRBV29-1 and J usage is TRBJ2-7; 10 positions agree with TRBD1. V was pared by 6 bases and J by 3 bases, with 11 bases of the junction left unmatched. Germline V CDR1 and CDR2: SQVTM, ANQGSEA. The CDR3 extends over 15 amino acids.

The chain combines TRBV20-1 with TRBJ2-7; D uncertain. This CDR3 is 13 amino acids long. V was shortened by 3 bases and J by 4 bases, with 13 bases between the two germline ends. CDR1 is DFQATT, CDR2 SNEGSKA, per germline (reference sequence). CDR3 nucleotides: TGCAGTGCTAGGTTTTTGGACGATTACGAGCAGTACTTC. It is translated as CSARFLDDYEQYF.

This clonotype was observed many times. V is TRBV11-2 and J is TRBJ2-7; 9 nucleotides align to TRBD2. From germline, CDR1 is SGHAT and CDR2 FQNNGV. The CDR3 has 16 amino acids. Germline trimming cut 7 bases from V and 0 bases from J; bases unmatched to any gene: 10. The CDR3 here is CASNPGQRGASYEQYF. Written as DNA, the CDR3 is TGTGCCAGCAACCCAGGTCAGCGGGGGGCCTCCTACGAGCAGTACTTC. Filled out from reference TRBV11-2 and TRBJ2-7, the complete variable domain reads EAGVAQSPRYKIIEKRQSVAFWCNPISGHATLYWYQQILGQGPKLLIQFQNNGVVDDSQLPKDRFSAERLKGVDSTLKIQPAKLEDSAVYLCASNPGQRGASYEQYFGPGTRLTVT.

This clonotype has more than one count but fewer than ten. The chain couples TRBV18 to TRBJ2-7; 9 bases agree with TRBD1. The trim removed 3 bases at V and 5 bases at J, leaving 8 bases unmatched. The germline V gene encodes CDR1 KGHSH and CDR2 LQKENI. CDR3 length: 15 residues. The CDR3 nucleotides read TGTGCCAGCTCACCCAGGACAGGGGAAAGCCACGAGCAGTACTTC. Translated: CASSPRTGESHEQYF.